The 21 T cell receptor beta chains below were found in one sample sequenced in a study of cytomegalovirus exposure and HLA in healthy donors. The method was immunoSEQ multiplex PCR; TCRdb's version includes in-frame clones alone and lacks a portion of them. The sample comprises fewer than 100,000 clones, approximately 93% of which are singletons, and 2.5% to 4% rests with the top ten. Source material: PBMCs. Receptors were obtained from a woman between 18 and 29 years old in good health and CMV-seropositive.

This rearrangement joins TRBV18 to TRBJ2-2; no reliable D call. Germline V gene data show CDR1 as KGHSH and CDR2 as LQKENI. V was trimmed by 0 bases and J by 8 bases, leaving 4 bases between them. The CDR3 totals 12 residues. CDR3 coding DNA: TGTGCCAGCTCACCACCACTAGGGGAGCTGTTTTTT. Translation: CASSPPLGELFF.

The CDR3 DNA sequence: TGTGCCAGTAGTATAGGCCACGGAGCTAATGAAAAACTGTTTTTT. It yields the protein CASSIGHGANEKLFF. This rearrangement joins TRBV19 to TRBJ1-4; no clear D gene. Germline assignment: CDR1 LNHDA and CDR2 SQIVND (reference sequence). Deletions cut 1 base from V and 3 bases from J, with 9 bases between. CDR3 size: 15 residues.

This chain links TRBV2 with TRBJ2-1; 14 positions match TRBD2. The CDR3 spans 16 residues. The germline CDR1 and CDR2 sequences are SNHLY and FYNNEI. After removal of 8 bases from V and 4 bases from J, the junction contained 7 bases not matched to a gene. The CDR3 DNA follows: TGTGCCAGCGCGTGGGGACTAGCGGGAGAATACAATGAGCAGTTCTTC. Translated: CASAWGLAGEYNEQFF.

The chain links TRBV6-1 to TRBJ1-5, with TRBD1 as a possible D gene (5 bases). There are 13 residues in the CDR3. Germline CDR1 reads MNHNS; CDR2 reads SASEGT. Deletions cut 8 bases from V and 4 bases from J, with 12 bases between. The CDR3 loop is CASSVDSNQPQHF. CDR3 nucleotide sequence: TGTGCCAGCTCCGTAGACAGTAATCAGCCCCAGCATTTT.

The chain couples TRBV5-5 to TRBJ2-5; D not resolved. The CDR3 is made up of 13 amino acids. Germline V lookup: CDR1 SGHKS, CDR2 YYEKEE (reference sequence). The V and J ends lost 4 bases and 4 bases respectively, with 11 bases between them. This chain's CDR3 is CASSDRLSETQYF. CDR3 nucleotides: TGTGCCAGCAGCGACCGACTCTCAGAGACCCAGTACTTC.

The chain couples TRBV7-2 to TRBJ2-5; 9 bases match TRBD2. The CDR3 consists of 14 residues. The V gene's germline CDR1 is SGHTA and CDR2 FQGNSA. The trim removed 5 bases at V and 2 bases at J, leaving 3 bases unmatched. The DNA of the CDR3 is TGTGCCAGCAGCAAGACTAGCGGTCAAGAGACCCAGTACTTC. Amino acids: CASSKTSGQETQYF.

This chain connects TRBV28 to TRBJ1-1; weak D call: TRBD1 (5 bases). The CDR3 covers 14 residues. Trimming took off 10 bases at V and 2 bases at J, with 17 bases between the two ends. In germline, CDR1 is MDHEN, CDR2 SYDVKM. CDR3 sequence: CATGGTYFNTEAFF. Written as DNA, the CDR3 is TGTGCCACCGGAGGGACCTACTTTAACACTGAAGCTTTCTTT. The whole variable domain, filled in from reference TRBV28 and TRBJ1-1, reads DVKVTQSSRYLVKRTGEKVFLECVQDMDHENMFWYRQDPGLGLRLIYFSYDVKMKEKGDIPEGYSVSREKKERFSLILESASTNQTSMYLCATGGTYFNTEAFFGQGTRLTVV.

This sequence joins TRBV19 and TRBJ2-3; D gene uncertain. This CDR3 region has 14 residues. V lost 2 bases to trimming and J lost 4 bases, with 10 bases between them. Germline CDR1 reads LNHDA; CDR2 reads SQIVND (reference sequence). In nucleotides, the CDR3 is TGTGCCAGTAGTATAATACAGAGTTCAGATACGCAGTATTTT. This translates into CASSIIQSSDTQYF.

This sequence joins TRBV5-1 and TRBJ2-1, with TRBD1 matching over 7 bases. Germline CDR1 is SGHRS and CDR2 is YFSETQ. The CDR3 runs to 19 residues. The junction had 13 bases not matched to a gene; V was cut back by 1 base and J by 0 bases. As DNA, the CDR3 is TGCGCCAGCAGCTTGCCCCGCCCGGGACAGATGAGCTCCTACAATGAGCAGTTCTTC. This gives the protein CASSLPRPGQMSSYNEQFF.

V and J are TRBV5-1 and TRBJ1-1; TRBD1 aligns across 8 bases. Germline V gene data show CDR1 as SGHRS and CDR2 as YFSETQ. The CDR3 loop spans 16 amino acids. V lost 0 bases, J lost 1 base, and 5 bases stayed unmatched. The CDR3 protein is CASSLARTGRNTEAFF. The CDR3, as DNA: TGCGCCAGCAGCTTGGCCCGGACAGGGAGGAACACTGAAGCTTTCTTT.

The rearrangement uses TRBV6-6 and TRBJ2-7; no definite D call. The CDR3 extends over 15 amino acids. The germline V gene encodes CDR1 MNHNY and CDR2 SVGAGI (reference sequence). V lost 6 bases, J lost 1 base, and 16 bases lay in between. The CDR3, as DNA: TGTGCCAGCAGGTCCTTGAGGCGCGGATCCTACGAGCAGTACTTC. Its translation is CASRSLRRGSYEQYF.

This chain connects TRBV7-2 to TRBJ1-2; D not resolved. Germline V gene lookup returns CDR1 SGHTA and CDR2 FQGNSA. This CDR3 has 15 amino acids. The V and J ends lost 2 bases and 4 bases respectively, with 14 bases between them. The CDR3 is CASSLRGVTIYGYTF. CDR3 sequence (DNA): TGTGCCAGCAGCTTACGGGGTGTAACGATCTATGGCTACACCTTC.

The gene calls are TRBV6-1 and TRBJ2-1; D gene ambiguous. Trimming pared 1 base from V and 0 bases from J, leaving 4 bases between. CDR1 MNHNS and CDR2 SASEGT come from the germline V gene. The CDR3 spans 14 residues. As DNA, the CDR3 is TGTGCCAGCAGTGAAGGTAGCTCCTACAATGAGCAGTTCTTC. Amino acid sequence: CASSEGSSYNEQFF.

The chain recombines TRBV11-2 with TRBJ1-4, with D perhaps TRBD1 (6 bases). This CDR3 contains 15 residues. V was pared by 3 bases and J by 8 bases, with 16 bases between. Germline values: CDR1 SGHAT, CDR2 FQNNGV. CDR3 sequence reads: CASSFRGLGEEKLFF. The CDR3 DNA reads TGTGCCAGCAGCTTTAGGGGGTTAGGGGAGGAAAAACTGTTTTTT.

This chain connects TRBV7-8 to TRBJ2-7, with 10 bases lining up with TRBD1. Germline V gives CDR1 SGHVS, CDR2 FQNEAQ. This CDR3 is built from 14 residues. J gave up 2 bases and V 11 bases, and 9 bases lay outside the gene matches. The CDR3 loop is CAGGPGQGPYEQYF. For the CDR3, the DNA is TGTGCCGGAGGCCCGGGACAGGGGCCCTACGAGCAGTACTTC.

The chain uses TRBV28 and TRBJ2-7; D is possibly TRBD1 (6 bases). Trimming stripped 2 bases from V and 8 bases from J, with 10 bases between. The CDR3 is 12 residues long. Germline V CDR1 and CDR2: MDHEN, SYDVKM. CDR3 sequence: CASSLEGDKQYF. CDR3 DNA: TGTGCCAGCAGTTTAGAGGGGGATAAGCAGTACTTC.

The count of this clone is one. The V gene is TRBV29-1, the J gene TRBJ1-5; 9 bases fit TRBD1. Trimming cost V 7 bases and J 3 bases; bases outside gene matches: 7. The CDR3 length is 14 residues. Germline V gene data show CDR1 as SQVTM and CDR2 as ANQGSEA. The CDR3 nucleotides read TGCAGCGCCGCGGGACAGGGTCACAATCAGCCCCAGCATTTT. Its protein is CSAAGQGHNQPQHF.

The CDR3 region has the DNA TGTGCCAGCAGTAGCGGGACGTCAAACACCGGGGAGCTGTTTTTT. Translating it yields CASSSGTSNTGELFF. The chain couples TRBV28 to TRBJ2-2; 7 bases are a match to TRBD2. Germline trimming cut 5 bases from V and 2 bases from J; bases unmatched to any gene: 5. The CDR3 is 15 amino acids. In germline, CDR1 is MDHEN, CDR2 SYDVKM.

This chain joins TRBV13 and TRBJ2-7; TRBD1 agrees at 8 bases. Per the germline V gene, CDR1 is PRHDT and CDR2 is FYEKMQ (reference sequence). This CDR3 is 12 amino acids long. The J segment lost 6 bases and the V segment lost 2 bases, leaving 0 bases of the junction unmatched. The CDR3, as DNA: TGTGCCAGCAGCTTAACAGGGGGCGAGCAGTACTTC. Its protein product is CASSLTGGEQYF.

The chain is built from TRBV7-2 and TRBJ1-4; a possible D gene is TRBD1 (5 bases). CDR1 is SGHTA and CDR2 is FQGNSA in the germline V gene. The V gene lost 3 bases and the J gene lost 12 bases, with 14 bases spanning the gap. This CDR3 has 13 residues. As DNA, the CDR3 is TGTGCCAGCAGCTTGGGGCCCGACACTGAACTGTTTTTT. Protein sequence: CASSLGPDTELFF. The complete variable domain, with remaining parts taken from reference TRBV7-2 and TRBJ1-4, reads GAGVSQSPSNKVTEKGKDVELRCDPISGHTALYWYRQSLGQGLEFLIYFQGNSAPDKSGLPSDRFSAERTGGSVSTLTIQRTQQEDSAVYLCASSLGPDTELFFGSGTQLSVL.

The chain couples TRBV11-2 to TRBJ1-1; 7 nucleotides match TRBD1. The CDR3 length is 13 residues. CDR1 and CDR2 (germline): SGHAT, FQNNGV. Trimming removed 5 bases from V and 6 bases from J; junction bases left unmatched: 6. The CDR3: CASSRGRLAEAFF. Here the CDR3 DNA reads TGTGCCAGCAGCAGGGGGCGCCTTGCTGAAGCTTTCTTT. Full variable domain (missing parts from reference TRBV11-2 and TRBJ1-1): EAGVAQSPRYKIIEKRQSVAFWCNPISGHATLYWYQQILGQGPKLLIQFQNNGVVDDSQLPKDRFSAERLKGVDSTLKIQPAKLEDSAVYLCASSRGRLAEAFFGQGTRLTVV.